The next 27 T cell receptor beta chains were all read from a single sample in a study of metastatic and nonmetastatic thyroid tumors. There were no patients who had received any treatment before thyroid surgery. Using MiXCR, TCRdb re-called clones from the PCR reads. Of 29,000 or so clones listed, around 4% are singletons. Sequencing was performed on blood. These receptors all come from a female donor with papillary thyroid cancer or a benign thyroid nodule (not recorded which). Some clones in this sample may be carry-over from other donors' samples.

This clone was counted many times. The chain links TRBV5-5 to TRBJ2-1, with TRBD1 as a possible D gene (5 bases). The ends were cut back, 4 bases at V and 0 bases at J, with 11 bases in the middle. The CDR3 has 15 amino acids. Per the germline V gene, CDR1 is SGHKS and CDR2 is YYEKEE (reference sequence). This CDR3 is CASSPGHRSYNEQFF. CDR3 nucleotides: TGTGCCAGCAGCCCAGGACATCGCTCCTACAATGAGCAGTTCTTC.

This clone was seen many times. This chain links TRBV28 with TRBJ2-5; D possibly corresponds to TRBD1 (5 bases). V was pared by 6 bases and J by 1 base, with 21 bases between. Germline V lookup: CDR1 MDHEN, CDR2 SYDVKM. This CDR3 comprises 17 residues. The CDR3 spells CASSPLVRQPAQETQYF. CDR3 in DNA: TGTGCCAGCAGCCCTCTCGTGCGACAGCCCGCCCAAGAGACCCAGTACTTC.

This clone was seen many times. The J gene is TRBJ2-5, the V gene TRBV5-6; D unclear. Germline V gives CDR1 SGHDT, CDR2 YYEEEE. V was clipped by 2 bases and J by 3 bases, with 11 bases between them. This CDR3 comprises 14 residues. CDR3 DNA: TGTGCCAGCAGCTTTGCCCCAGTCAAAGAGACCCAGTACTTC. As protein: CASSFAPVKETQYF.

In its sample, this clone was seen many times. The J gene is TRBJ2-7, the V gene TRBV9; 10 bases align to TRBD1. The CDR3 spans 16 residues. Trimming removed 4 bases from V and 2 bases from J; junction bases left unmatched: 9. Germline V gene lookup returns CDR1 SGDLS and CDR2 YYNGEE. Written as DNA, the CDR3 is TGTGCCAGCAGCCCCTGGACAGGGGGTGCCACCTACGAGCAGTACTTC. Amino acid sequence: CASSPWTGGATYEQYF.

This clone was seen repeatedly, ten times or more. CDR3 sequence reads: CASSPGGGLTNTGELFF. The CDR3 region has the DNA TGCGCCAGCAGCCCCGGGGGGGGGCTTACCAACACCGGGGAGCTGTTTTTT. V usage is TRBV5-1 and J usage is TRBJ2-2; TRBD2 matches 8 bases. V shed 4 bases, J shed 2 bases, and the junction held 10 bases outside the gene matches. The germline CDR1 and CDR2 sequences are SGHRS and YFSETQ. This CDR3 is 17 amino acids long.

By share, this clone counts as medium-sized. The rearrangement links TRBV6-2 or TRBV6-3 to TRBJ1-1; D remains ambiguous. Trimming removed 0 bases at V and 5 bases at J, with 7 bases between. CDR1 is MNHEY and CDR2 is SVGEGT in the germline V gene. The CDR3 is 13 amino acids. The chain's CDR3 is CASSYSSRTEAFF. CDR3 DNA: TGTGCCAGCAGTTACTCGAGTCGGACTGAAGCTTTCTTT.

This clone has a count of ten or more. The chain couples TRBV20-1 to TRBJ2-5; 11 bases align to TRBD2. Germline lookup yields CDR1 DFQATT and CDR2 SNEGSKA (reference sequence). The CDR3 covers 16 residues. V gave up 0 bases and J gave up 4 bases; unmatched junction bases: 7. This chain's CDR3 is CSARDGSGRGLETQYF. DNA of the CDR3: TGCAGTGCTAGAGATGGTAGCGGGAGGGGGTTAGAGACCCAGTACTTC.

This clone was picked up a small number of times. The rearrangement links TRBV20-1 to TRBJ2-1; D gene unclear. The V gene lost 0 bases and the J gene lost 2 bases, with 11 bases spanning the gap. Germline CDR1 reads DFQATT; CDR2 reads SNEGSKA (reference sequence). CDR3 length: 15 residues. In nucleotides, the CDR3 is TGCAGTGCTAGAGATCGGCAGGTCACCTACAATGAGCAGTTCTTC. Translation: CSARDRQVTYNEQFF.

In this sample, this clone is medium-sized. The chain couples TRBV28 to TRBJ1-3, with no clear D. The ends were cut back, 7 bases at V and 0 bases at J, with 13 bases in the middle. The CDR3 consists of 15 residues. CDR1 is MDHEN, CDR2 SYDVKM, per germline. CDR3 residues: CASTPGGYSGNTIYF. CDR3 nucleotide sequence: TGTGCCAGCACTCCAGGAGGCTACTCTGGAAACACCATATATTTT.

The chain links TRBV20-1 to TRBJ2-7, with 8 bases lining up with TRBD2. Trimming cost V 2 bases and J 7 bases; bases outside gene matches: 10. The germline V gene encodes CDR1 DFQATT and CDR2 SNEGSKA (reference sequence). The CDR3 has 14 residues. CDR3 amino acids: CSARNTSGSGEQYF. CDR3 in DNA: TGCAGTGCTAGAAACACTAGCGGCTCCGGGGAGCAGTACTTC.

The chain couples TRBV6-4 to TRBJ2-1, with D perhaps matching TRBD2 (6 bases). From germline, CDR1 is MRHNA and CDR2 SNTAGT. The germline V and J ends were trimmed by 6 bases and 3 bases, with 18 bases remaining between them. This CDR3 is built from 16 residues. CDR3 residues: CASRPLAAKDYNEQFF. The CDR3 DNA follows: TGTGCCAGCAGACCACTAGCCGCAAAGGACTACAATGAGCAGTTCTTC.

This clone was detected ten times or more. CDR3 nucleotides: TGTGCCAGCAGCTTAGTTGCGTACGCTAGCACAGATACGCAGTATTTT. It yields the protein CASSLVAYASTDTQYF. This chain uses TRBV7-8 with TRBJ2-3, with no clear D. The germline V gene encodes CDR1 SGHVS and CDR2 FQNEAQ. The V and J ends lost 1 base and 0 bases respectively, with 11 bases between them. The CDR3 totals 16 residues.

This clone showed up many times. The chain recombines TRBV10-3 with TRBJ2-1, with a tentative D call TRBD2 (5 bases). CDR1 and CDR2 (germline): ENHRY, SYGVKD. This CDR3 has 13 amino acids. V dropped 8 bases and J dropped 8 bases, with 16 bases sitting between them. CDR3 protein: CAIGRGWVDEQFF. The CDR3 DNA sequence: TGTGCCATCGGGCGAGGGTGGGTCGATGAGCAGTTCTTC.

The CDR3 bases are TGCAGTGCTAAGACGGACTCGTTCTGGTACGATGAGCAGTTCTTC. It codes for CSAKTDSFWYDEQFF. The chain carries TRBV20-1 and TRBJ2-1; a weak D match, TRBD2 (5 bases). Trimming removed 4 bases from V and 8 bases from J, with 21 bases in between. Germline lookup yields CDR1 DFQATT and CDR2 SNEGSKA (reference sequence). CDR3 length: 15 residues.

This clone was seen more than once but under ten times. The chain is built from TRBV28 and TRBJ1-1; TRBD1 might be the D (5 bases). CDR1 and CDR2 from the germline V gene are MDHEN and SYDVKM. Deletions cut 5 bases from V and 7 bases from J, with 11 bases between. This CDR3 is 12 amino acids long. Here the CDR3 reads CASSIPGFEAFF. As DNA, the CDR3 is TGTGCCAGCAGTATACCAGGGTTTGAAGCTTTCTTT. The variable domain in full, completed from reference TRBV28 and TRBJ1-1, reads DVKVTQSSRYLVKRTGEKVFLECVQDMDHENMFWYRQDPGLGLRLIYFSYDVKMKEKGDIPEGYSVSREKKERFSLILESASTNQTSMYLCASSIPGFEAFFGQGTRLTVV.

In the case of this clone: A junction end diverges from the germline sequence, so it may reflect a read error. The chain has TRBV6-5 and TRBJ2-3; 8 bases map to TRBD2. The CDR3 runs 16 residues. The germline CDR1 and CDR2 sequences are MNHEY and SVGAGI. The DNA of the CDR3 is TGTGCCAGCAGTGACTCAGCGGGGGAAAGCACAGATACGCAGTATTTT. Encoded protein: CASSDSAGESTDTQYF.

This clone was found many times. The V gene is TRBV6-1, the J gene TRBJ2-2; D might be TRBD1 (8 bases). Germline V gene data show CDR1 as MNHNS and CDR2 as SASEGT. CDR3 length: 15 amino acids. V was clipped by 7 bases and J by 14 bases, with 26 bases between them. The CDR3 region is CASIQQQGGRGELFF. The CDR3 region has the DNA TGTGCCAGCATCCAACAACAGGGGGGGCGGGGAGAACTGTTTTTT.

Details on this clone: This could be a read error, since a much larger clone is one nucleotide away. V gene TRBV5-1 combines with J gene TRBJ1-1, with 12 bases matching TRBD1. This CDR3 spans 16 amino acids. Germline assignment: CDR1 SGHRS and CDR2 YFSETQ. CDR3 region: CASSSGQGARNTEDFF. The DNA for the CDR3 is TGCGCCAGCAGCTCGGGACAGGGGGCGCGAAACACTGAAGATTTCTTT. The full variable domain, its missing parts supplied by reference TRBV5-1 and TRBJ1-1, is KAGVTQTPRYLIKTRGQQVTLSCSPISGHRSVSWYQQTPGQGLQFLFEYFSETQRNKGNFPGRFSGRQFSNSRSEMNVSTLELGDSALYLCASSSGQGARNTEDFFGQGTRLTVV.

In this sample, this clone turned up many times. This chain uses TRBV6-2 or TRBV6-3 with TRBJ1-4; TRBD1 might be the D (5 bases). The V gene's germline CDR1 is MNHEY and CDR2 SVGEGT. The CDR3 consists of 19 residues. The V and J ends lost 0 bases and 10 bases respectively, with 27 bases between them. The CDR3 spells CASSYSSMGDQIVFAKLFF. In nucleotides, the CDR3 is TGTGCCAGCAGTTACTCGAGTATGGGGGACCAGATTGTGTTCGCAAAACTGTTTTTT.

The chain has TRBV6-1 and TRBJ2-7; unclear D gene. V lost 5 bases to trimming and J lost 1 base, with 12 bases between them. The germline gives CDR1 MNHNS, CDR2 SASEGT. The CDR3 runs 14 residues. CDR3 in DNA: TGTGCCAGCAGTAAACGGTCCCTATCCTACGAGCAGTACTTC. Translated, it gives CASSKRSLSYEQYF.

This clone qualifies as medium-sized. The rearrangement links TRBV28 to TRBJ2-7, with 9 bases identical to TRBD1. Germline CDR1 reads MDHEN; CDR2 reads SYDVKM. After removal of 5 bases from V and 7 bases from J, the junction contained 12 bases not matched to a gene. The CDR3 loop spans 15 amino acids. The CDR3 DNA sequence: TGTGCCAGCAGTATACCGGGACAGGGAGGGGAAGAGCAGTACTTC. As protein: CASSIPGQGGEEQYF.

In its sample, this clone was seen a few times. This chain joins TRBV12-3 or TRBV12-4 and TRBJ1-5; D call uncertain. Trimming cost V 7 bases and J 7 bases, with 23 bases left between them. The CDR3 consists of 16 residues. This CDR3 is CASIPVVGSGVQPQHF. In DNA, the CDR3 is TGTGCCAGCATTCCCGTCGTCGGGTCCGGTGTCCAGCCCCAGCATTTT.

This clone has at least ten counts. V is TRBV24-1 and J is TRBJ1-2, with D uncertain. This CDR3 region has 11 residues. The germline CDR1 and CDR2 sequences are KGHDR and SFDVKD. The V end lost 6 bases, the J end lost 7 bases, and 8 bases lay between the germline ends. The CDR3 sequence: CATSWLGGYTF. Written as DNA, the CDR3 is TGTGCCACCAGTTGGTTGGGTGGCTACACCTTC.

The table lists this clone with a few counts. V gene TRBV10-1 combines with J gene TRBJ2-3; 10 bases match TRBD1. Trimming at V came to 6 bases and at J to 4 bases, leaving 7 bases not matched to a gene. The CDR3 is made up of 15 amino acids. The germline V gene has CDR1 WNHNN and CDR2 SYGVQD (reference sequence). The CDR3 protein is CASRPGTGDSDTQYF. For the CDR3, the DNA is TGCGCCAGCAGACCCGGGACAGGGGATTCAGATACGCAGTATTTT.

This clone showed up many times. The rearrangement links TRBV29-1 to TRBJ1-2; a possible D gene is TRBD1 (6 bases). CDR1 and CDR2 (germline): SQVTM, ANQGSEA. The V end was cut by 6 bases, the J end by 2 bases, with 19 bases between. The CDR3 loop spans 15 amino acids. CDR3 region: CSVPGHLLSNYGYTF. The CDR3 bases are TGCAGCGTCCCGGGACACCTACTTTCCAACTATGGCTACACCTTC. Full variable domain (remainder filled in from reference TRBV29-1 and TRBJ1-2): SAVISQKPSRDICQRGTSLTIQCQVDSQVTMMFWYRQQPGQSLTLIATANQGSEATYESGFVIDKFPISRPNLTFSTLTVSNMSPEDSSIYLCSVPGHLLSNYGYTFGSGTRLTVV.

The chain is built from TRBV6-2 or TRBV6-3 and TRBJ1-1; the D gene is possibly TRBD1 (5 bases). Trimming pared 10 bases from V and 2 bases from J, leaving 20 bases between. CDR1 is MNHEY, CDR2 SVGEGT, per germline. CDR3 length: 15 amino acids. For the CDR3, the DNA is TGTGCCAACAGGAAGGCCGCCGTCAGTAACACTGAAGCTTTCTTT. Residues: CANRKAAVSNTEAFF.

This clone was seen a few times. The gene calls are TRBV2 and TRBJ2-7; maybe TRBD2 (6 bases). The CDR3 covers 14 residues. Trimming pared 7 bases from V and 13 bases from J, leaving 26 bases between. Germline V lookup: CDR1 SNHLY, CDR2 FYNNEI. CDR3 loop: CASILGSQMSDRYF. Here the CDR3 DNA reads TGTGCCAGCATACTCGGGAGCCAAATGTCCGATCGTTACTTC.